These 5 T cell receptor beta chains were sequenced from one sample in a study of CD8 T cells in ankylosing spondylitis. Study-wide results and caveats: Characteristic, it appeared, of ankylosing spondylitis blood was a TCR beta motif of roughly eight highly homologous variants.

TCRdb reprocessed the 5' RACE reads with MiXCR, giving one entry per CDR3 protein. The data contain approximately 540,000 distinct CDR3 sequences, roughly 13% of them singletons. These receptors have no identified antigens. Sequenced: blood, either unsorted or a sorted T cell fraction (not recorded which). Receptor source: a male donor with ankylosing spondylitis.

J is TRBJ1-2 and V is TRBV29-1; the D is unclear. This CDR3 spans 11 amino acids. V lost 6 bases and J lost 8, with 13 bases in between. Germline CDR1 reads SQVTM; CDR2 reads ANQGSEA. This CDR3 is CSVEPFEGYTF. The CDR3 nucleotides read TGCAGCGTCGAACCCTTCGAGGGCTACACCTTC.

This clonotype came up a few times. This chain uses TRBV6-1 with TRBJ2-2; D is unclear. The CDR3 has 15 residues. In germline, CDR1 is MNHNS, CDR2 SASEGT. V lost 2 bases and J lost 0, with 7 bases in between. Here the CDR3 reads CASSESLPNTGELFF. For the CDR3, the DNA is TGTGCCAGCAGTGAAAGCCTACCGAACACCGGGGAGCTGTTTTTT.

V is TRBV4-1 and J is TRBJ2-6; D perhaps matches TRBD1 (6 bases). The V end lost 0 bases, the J end lost 0 bases, and 12 bases lay between the germline ends. The CDR3 is made up of 18 amino acids. The germline V gene has CDR1 MGHRA and CDR2 YSYEKL. CDR3 in DNA: TGCGCCAGCAGCCAAGAGGGACACTACTACTCTGGGGCCAACGTCCTGACTTTC. Protein: CASSQEGHYYSGANVLTF.

This chain connects TRBV5-1 to TRBJ2-6; D ambiguous. The CDR3 is made up of 15 amino acids. Germline CDR1 reads SGHRS; CDR2 reads YFSETQ. V was pared by 4 bases and J by 0 bases, with 8 bases between. CDR3 region: CASSMWGSGANVLTF. The CDR3, as DNA: TGCGCCAGCAGCATGTGGGGCTCTGGGGCCAACGTCCTGACTTTC.

V is TRBV5-1 and J is TRBJ1-4; D unclear. This CDR3 is built from 13 residues. CDR1 is SGHRS, CDR2 YFSETQ, per germline. V lost 4 bases and J lost 8, with 12 bases in between. The CDR3 bases are TGCGCCAGCAGCATCACGAACGAAGAAAAACTGTTTTTT. This gives the protein CASSITNEEKLFF.